A single sample is the source of the 6 T cell receptor beta chains below, sequenced in a study of blood T cell repertoires in COVID-19. Here immunoSEQ multiplex PCR was the method, and the copy in TCRdb shows in-frame clones only, minus some. The repertoire holds about 210,000 clones, with 87% as singletons. Sequencing was performed on PBMCs or T cells enriched from blood (not recorded which). Every receptor here comes from a man aged 18 to 30 with acute COVID-19.

The chain employs TRBV28 and TRBJ2-3; perhaps TRBD2 as D (6 bases). Germline CDR1 is MDHEN and CDR2 is SYDVKM. Trimming left V 1 base short and J 1 base short, with 24 bases between. CDR3 length: 20 amino acids. For the CDR3, the DNA is TGTGCCAGCAGTTTATACAGCCTGGTGTCGTCGTCGGGGGGCACAGATACGCAGTATTTT. Amino acid sequence: CASSLYSLVSSSGGTDTQYF.

As concerns this clone: Different DNA sequences within this sample yield the same CDR3. This chain links TRBV30 with TRBJ2-7; tentatively, D is TRBD1 (6 bases). In germline, CDR1 is GTSNPN, CDR2 SVGIG (reference sequence). Trimming left V 0 bases short and J 2 bases short, with 11 bases between. The CDR3 has 14 amino acids. The CDR3 region has the DNA TGTGCCTGGAGTGTACGACAGGATACCTACGAGCAGTACTTC. It translates to CAWSVRQDTYEQYF.

The chain recombines TRBV6-5 with TRBJ2-5; 12 positions match TRBD2. The CDR3 covers 14 residues. After removal of 5 bases from V and 4 bases from J, the junction contained 2 bases not matched to a gene. Germline V gene data show CDR1 as MNHEY and CDR2 as SVGAGI. The DNA of the CDR3 is TGTGCCAGCAGTACGGGACTAGCGGGAGAGACCCAGTACTTC. Protein product: CASSTGLAGETQYF.

The V gene is TRBV2, the J gene TRBJ2-2; 7 positions match TRBD2. The CDR3 has 15 residues. Germline-derived CDR1 and CDR2 are SNHLY and FYNNEI. Unmatched junction bases numbered 6, after V lost 5 bases and J lost 3 bases. In nucleotides, the CDR3 is TGTGCCAGCAGTTTCGGGCTAGCGGACACCGGGGAGCTGTTTTTT. Translated, it gives CASSFGLADTGELFF.

The chain recombines TRBV2 with TRBJ2-5, with a possible D match to TRBD1 (6 bases). The CDR3 sequence is 13 residues long. Trimming removed 4 bases from V and 2 bases from J, with 8 bases in between. The germline V gene has CDR1 SNHLY and CDR2 FYNNEI. The chain's CDR3 is CASSAGQQETQYF. The CDR3 DNA reads as TGTGCCAGCAGTGCCGGACAGCAAGAGACCCAGTACTTC.

This sequence joins TRBV19 and TRBJ1-1; 9 nucleotides agree with TRBD1. The CDR3 consists of 13 residues. The germline gives CDR1 LNHDA, CDR2 SQIVND (reference sequence). Germline trimming cut 7 bases from V and 5 bases from J; bases unmatched to any gene: 5. CDR3 region: CASKQGAGTEAFF. CDR3 sequence (DNA): TGTGCCAGTAAACAGGGGGCCGGGACTGAAGCTTTCTTT. The variable domain in full, with the rest retrieved from reference TRBV19 and TRBJ1-1, is DGGITQSPKYLFRKEGQNVTLSCEQNLNHDAMYWYRQDPGQGLRLIYYSQIVNDFQKGDIAEGYSVSREKKESFPLTVTSAQKNPTAFYLCASKQGAGTEAFFGQGTRLTVV.